These 21 T cell receptor beta chains were sequenced from one sample in a study of blood T cell repertoires in COVID-19. Measured with immunoSEQ multiplex PCR; TCRdb has only the in-frame clones, and not every one. The table records approximately 390,000 clones, about 89% of them present only once. The sequenced sample consisted of peripheral blood. The receptors were sampled from a woman aged 55-69 years with COVID-19, enrolled during active disease.

A remark on this clone: Additional DNA sequences in this sample encode the identical CDR3. The chain recombines TRBV5-1 with TRBJ2-7; D remains ambiguous. Germline V gene sequence: CDR1 SGHRS, CDR2 YFSETQ. CDR3 length: 12 amino acids. V lost 0 bases and J 3 bases, leaving 4 bases between the germline ends. The CDR3 loop reads CASSLGGYEQYF. In DNA, the CDR3 is TGCGCCAGCAGCTTGGGCGGCTACGAGCAGTACTTC. Based on the CDR3 plus reference TRBV5-1 and TRBJ2-7, the full variable domain is KAGVTQTPRYLIKTRGQQVTLSCSPISGHRSVSWYQQTPGQGLQFLFEYFSETQRNKGNFPGRFSGRQFSNSRSEMNVSTLELGDSALYLCASSLGGYEQYFGPGTRLTVT.

The CDR3 loop is CASSLDRGNSPLHF. Written as DNA, the CDR3 is TGTGCCAGCAGCCTGGACAGGGGTAATTCACCCCTCCACTTT. The rearrangement links TRBV5-6 to TRBJ1-6; 9 nucleotides align to TRBD1. CDR3 length: 14 amino acids. After removal of 4 bases from V and 6 bases from J, the junction contained 2 bases not matched to a gene. CDR1 SGHDT and CDR2 YYEEEE come from the germline V gene. The whole variable domain, remainder taken from reference TRBV5-6 and TRBJ1-6, is DAGVTQSPTHLIKTRGQQVTLRCSPKSGHDTVSWYQQALGQGPQFIFQYYEEEERQRGNFPDRFSGHQFPNYSSELNVNALLLGDSALYLCASSLDRGNSPLHFGNGTRLTVT.

The rearrangement uses TRBV3-1 (or the pseudogene TRBV3-2) and TRBJ2-3; 7 nucleotides align to TRBD2. Germline CDR1 and CDR2: LGHDT and YNNKEL (reference sequence). CDR3 length: 16 residues. The junction had 9 bases not matched to a gene; V was cut back by 4 bases and J by 2 bases. The CDR3 sequence is CASSPGTIGSTDTQYF. CDR3 DNA sequence: TGTGCCAGCAGCCCGGGGACTATCGGGTCCACAGATACGCAGTATTTT.

The rearrangement uses TRBV28 and TRBJ2-6, with TRBD2 identical over 14 bases. The germline V gene has CDR1 MDHEN and CDR2 SYDVKM. V was pared by 3 bases and J by 2 bases, with 3 bases of the junction left unmatched. This CDR3 has 18 amino acids. The CDR3 reads CASSFSGLAGAGANVLTF. Written as DNA, the CDR3 is TGTGCCAGCAGTTTCTCGGGACTAGCGGGGGCTGGGGCCAACGTCCTGACTTTC.

This chain links TRBV18 with TRBJ1-2, with 7 bases identical to TRBD1. Germline V gene data show CDR1 as KGHSH and CDR2 as LQKENI. The CDR3 length is 14 residues. With V trimmed by 2 bases and J by 5 bases, 5 bases remained unmatched. The CDR3 coding sequence is TGTGCCAGCTCACCAGGACCAGGGGGATATGGCTACACCTTC. As protein: CASSPGPGGYGYTF.

V usage is TRBV28 and J usage is TRBJ1-2; 9 bases line up with TRBD1. J gave up 8 bases and V 6 bases, and 7 bases lay outside the gene matches. Germline V gene lookup returns CDR1 MDHEN and CDR2 SYDVKM. The length of the CDR3 is 13 residues. CDR3 loop: CASSTWDRVGYTF. For the CDR3, the DNA is TGTGCCAGCAGCACATGGGACAGGGTCGGCTACACCTTC.

The rearrangement uses TRBV6-6 and TRBJ1-1, with 9 bases fitting TRBD1. V trimming: 5 bases; J trimming: 1 base; junction bases outside the gene matches: 11. The CDR3 has 17 residues. Germline CDR1 reads MNHNY; CDR2 reads SVGAGI (reference sequence). The CDR3 spells CASSRHTPGQGNTEAFF. The CDR3 DNA sequence: TGTGCCAGCAGTCGCCATACTCCGGGACAGGGGAACACTGAAGCTTTCTTT.

The chain employs TRBV5-1 and TRBJ1-2, with TRBD1 identical over 8 bases. Unmatched junction bases numbered 2, after V lost 3 bases and J lost 1 base. The CDR3 covers 14 residues. Germline V CDR1 and CDR2: SGHRS, YFSETQ. CDR3 loop: CASSSTGVNYGYTF. CDR3 nucleotide sequence: TGCGCCAGCAGCTCGACAGGGGTTAACTATGGCTACACCTTC.

This clone was detected once. The chain couples TRBV24-1 to TRBJ2-1, with TRBD2 identical over 11 bases. With 3 bases clipped from V and 8 bases from J, the junction kept 8 bases outside the gene matches. The germline CDR1 and CDR2 sequences are KGHDR and SFDVKD. CDR3 length: 16 amino acids. The CDR3: CATSDPTSGGADEQFF. The CDR3 coding sequence is TGTGCCACCAGTGATCCCACTAGCGGGGGAGCAGATGAGCAGTTCTTC.

The chain links TRBV6-6 to TRBJ1-2, with 10 bases aligning to TRBD1. V trimming: 2 bases; J trimming: 8 bases; junction bases outside the gene matches: 11. This CDR3 has 16 amino acids. CDR1 MNHNY and CDR2 SVGAGI come from the germline V gene (reference sequence). The CDR3 DNA reads as TGTGCCAGCAGTTACGCCGGGACAGGGGCGCTGGGCGGCTACACCTTC. Residues: CASSYAGTGALGGYTF.

The gene calls are TRBV5-5 and TRBJ2-4, with a weak D call TRBD1 (5 bases). The CDR3 contains 14 residues. The germline V gene encodes CDR1 SGHKS and CDR2 YYEKEE (reference sequence). V gave up 2 bases and J gave up 5 bases, with 11 bases separating them. CDR3 coding DNA: TGTGCCAGCAGCTTTCAGGGCGGCGAAAACATTCAGTACTTC. Encoded protein: CASSFQGGENIQYF.

This chain links TRBV28 with TRBJ1-5; the match to TRBD1 covers 11 bases. CDR1 and CDR2 from the germline V gene are MDHEN and SYDVKM. After removal of 5 bases from V and 2 bases from J, the junction contained 5 bases not matched to a gene. The CDR3 consists of 16 residues. The DNA for the CDR3 is TGTGCCAGCAGTACCTCGGACAGGGGGCGCAATCAGCCCCAGCATTTT. It codes for CASSTSDRGRNQPQHF. The complete variable domain, with remaining parts taken from reference TRBV28 and TRBJ1-5, reads DVKVTQSSRYLVKRTGEKVFLECVQDMDHENMFWYRQDPGLGLRLIYFSYDVKMKEKGDIPEGYSVSREKKERFSLILESASTNQTSMYLCASSTSDRGRNQPQHFGDGTRLSIL.

V gene TRBV5-8 combines with J gene TRBJ1-1, with D perhaps TRBD1 (5 bases). Between the trimmed V and J ends, which lost 8 bases and 1 base, there was a span of 15 bases. The CDR3 runs to 14 residues. The germline V gene encodes CDR1 SGHTS and CDR2 YDEGEE. CDR3 sequence (DNA): TGTGCCAGTAGGTTTAAGGGGCGGAACACTGAAGCTTTCTTT. Amino acids: CASRFKGRNTEAFF.

This chain uses TRBV5-4 with TRBJ1-1; D gene ambiguous. The V end was cut by 2 bases, the J end by 6 bases, with 23 bases between. This CDR3 comprises 17 residues. Germline loops: CDR1 SGHNT, CDR2 YYREEE (reference sequence). CDR3 coding DNA: TGTGCCAGCAGCTTAGAGTATGGTTCGGCGGCTAACGCTGAAGCTTTCTTT. It is translated as CASSLEYGSAANAEAFF.

V and J are TRBV28 and TRBJ2-2; D perhaps matches TRBD2 (5 bases). The CDR3 totals 13 residues. The germline CDR1 and CDR2 sequences are MDHEN and SYDVKM. V gave up 6 bases and J gave up 4 bases, with 9 bases separating them. Written as DNA, the CDR3 is TGTGCCAGCAGGTCTAGCACCACCGGGGAGCTGTTTTTT. Encoded protein: CASRSSTTGELFF.

The gene calls are TRBV19 and TRBJ2-7, with D tentatively TRBD1 (6 bases). The germline gives CDR1 LNHDA, CDR2 SQIVND (reference sequence). The CDR3 totals 15 residues. Trimming pared 1 base from V and 3 bases from J, leaving 13 bases between. CDR3 bases: TGTGCCAGTAGTATAGTAAAACAGGGATTCTACGAGCAGTACTTC. Its translation is CASSIVKQGFYEQYF.

This chain connects TRBV6-4 to TRBJ1-6, with D possibly being TRBD1 (6 bases). The CDR3 runs 14 residues. CDR1 is MRHNA, CDR2 SNTAGT, per germline. Deletions cut 4 bases from V and 7 bases from J, with 11 bases between. The CDR3 is CASSGQARNSPLHF. The CDR3 DNA reads TGTGCCAGCAGTGGACAGGCCAGGAATTCACCCCTCCACTTT.

This clone was picked up one time. The CDR3 bases are TGCAGCGTTTTGGACAGGGGAGCTAACTATGGCTACACCTTC. The encoded protein is CSVLDRGANYGYTF. The gene calls are TRBV29-1 and TRBJ1-2, with 9 positions matching TRBD1. V lost 5 bases to trimming and J lost 0 bases; unmatched junction nucleotides: 4. This CDR3 is built from 14 residues. Germline assignment: CDR1 SQVTM and CDR2 ANQGSEA.

This clone was detected only a few times. V gene TRBV7-2 combines with J gene TRBJ1-2, with D perhaps matching TRBD1 (5 bases). Deletions cut 2 bases from V and 2 bases from J, with 9 bases between. The CDR3 has 14 amino acids. Germline CDR1 is SGHTA and CDR2 is FQGNSA. The CDR3 bases are TGTGCCAGCAGCTTATACAGGAACAACTATGGCTACACCTTC. It specifies CASSLYRNNYGYTF.

The rearrangement joins TRBV3-1 (or the pseudogene TRBV3-2) to TRBJ2-7, with D uncertain. Germline-derived CDR1 and CDR2 are LGHDT and YNNKEL (reference sequence). This CDR3 comprises 12 residues. Trimming took off 3 bases at V and 5 bases at J, with 8 bases between the two ends. DNA of the CDR3: TGTGCCAGCAGCCATCGACTGGACGAGCAGTACTTC. Amino acids: CASSHRLDEQYF.

This rearrangement joins TRBV9 to TRBJ2-3; 12 bases are a match to TRBD2. The CDR3 runs 15 residues. Trimming took 3 bases from V and 3 from J; bases not matched to a gene: 2. Germline V CDR1 and CDR2: SGDLS, YYNGEE. CDR3 nucleotide sequence: TGTGCCAGCAGCGCGACTAGCGGGGGTACAGATACGCAGTATTTT. This translates into CASSATSGGTDTQYF.